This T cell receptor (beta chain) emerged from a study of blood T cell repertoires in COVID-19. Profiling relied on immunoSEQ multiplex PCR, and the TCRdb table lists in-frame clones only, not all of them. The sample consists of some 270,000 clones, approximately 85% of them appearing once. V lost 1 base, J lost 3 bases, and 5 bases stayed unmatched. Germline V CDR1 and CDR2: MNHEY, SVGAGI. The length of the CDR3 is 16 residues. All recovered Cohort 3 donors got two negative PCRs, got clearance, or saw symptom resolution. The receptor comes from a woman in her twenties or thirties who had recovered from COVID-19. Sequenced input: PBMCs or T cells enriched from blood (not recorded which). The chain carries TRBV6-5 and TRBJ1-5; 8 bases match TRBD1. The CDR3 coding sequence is TGTGCCAGCAGTTACTTCGACAGGGGATTCAATCAGCCCCAGCATTTT. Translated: CASSYFDRGFNQPQHF.